This is a list of T cell receptor beta chains from one sample in a study of cytomegalovirus exposure and HLA in healthy donors. The table came from immunoSEQ multiplex PCR; TCRdb's copy has only in-frame clones and leaves some out. The repertoire holds fewer than 200,000 clones, with approximately 80% as singletons. Sequences were obtained from PBMCs. These receptor sequences come from a female donor in good health and CMV-seronegative. Both conserved end residues are part of each CDR3. D genes are given only for firm matches. Rows may omit the clone size; those that give it use once, few, many or a size class.

j_call,v_call,clone_size,d_call,cdr3_aa,cdr3_nt
TRBJ1-1,TRBV7-2,few,-,CASSLPEMNTEAFF,TGTGCCAGCAGCTTACCAGAAATGAACACTGAAGCTTTCTTT
TRBJ2-5,TRBV7-2,-,TRBD1,CASSFVPGQGRETQYF,TGTGCCAGCAGCTTTGTCCCGGGACAGGGGAGAGAGACCCAGTACTTC
TRBJ1-6,TRBV5-1,once,-,CASSSDPGRNSPLHF,TGCGCCAGCAGCTCGGACCCAGGGAGGAACTCACCCCTCCACTTT
TRBJ2-4,TRBV2,once,TRBD2,CASSETSGRNIQYF,TGTGCCAGCAGTGAAACTAGCGGCCGGAACATTCAGTACTTC
TRBJ1-2,TRBV7-9,-,TRBD1,CSSSLVGDRTPYGYTF,TGTTCCAGCAGCTTAGTAGGGGACAGGACGCCCTATGGCTACACCTTC
TRBJ1-2,TRBV5-4,few,-,CASNSGNYGYTF,TGTGCCAGCAACTCAGGGAACTATGGCTACACCTTC
TRBJ2-7,TRBV7-9,-,TRBD1,CASSWGQGADYYEQYF,TGTGCCAGCAGCTGGGGACAGGGGGCCGACTACTACGAGCAGTACTTC
TRBJ2-2,TRBV4-2,-,TRBD2,CASSSQRGGLSNTGELFF,TGTGCCAGCAGCTCGCAGCGGGGGGGCCTTTCGAACACCGGGGAGCTGTTTTTT
TRBJ2-5,TRBV4-3,-,-,CASSHFNQETQYF,TGCGCCAGCAGCCACTTCAATCAGGAGACCCAGTACTTC
TRBJ2-1,TRBV11-2,-,TRBD2,CASSLTGLAGWKANEQFF,TGTGCCAGCAGCTTAACCGGGCTAGCGGGGTGGAAAGCGAATGAGCAGTTCTTC
TRBJ2-1,TRBV4-3,few,-,CASSPVAGAFSYNEQFF,TGCGCCAGCAGCCCCGTGGCGGGGGCCTTCTCCTACAATGAGCAGTTCTTC
TRBJ2-2,TRBV7-9,few,-,CASSPMAHTGELFF,TGTGCCAGCAGCCCCATGGCCCACACCGGGGAGCTGTTTTTT
TRBJ2-3,TRBV30,-,TRBD1,CAWGTAATQYF,TGTGCCTGGGGGACAGCCGCTACGCAGTATTTT
TRBJ1-5,TRBV4-3,-,-,CASSQEQAPQPQHF,TGCGCCAGCAGCCAAGAACAGGCCCCTCAGCCCCAGCATTTT
TRBJ2-5,TRBV11-2,-,-,CASSLDYPAGETQYF,TGTGCCAGCAGCTTAGATTACCCGGCGGGAGAGACCCAGTACTTC
TRBJ1-4,TRBV7-2,-,-,CASSLMDTDGNEKLFF,TGTGCCAGCAGCTTAATGGACACCGACGGAAATGAAAAACTGTTTTTT
TRBJ1-3,TRBV11-2,once,-,CASSDGNNGNTIYF,TGTGCCAGCAGCGATGGTAACAATGGAAACACCATATATTTT
TRBJ1-2,TRBV7-9,-,TRBD1,CASSRRGQGHDYGYTF,TGTGCCAGCAGCCGGAGGGGACAGGGTCACGACTATGGCTACACCTTC
TRBJ2-7,TRBV6-1,-,-,CASRRQASYEQYF,TGTGCCAGCAGGAGACAGGCCTCCTACGAGCAGTACTTC
TRBJ2-1,TRBV7-9,few,TRBD2,CASSSTGLAGGINEQFF,TGTGCCAGCAGCTCAACCGGACTAGCGGGAGGGATAAATGAGCAGTTCTTC
TRBJ2-3,TRBV28,-,TRBD2,CASSPAGVDTDTQYF,TGTGCCAGCAGTCCAGCGGGAGTCGACACAGATACGCAGTATTTT
TRBJ1-1,TRBV5-1,-,-,CASRFATQGGTEAFF,TGCGCCAGCAGATTCGCCACTCAGGGAGGGACTGAAGCTTTCTTT
TRBJ2-3,TRBV2,-,TRBD2,CASSNRGGRGSSTDTQYF,TGTGCCAGCAGTAACCGGGGGGGGAGGGGTTCTAGCACAGATACGCAGTATTTT
TRBJ1-1,TRBV25-1,few,-,CASRGPNTEAFF,TGTGCCAGCAGGGGGCCGAACACTGAAGCTTTCTTT
TRBJ2-7,TRBV12-5,-,TRBD1,CASGFGDRRSSYEQYF,TGTGCTAGTGGTTTCGGGGACAGGCGATCCTCCTACGAGCAGTACTTC
TRBJ1-1,TRBV7-3,-,TRBD1,CASSSQGANTEAFF,TGTGCCAGCAGCTCACAGGGGGCGAACACTGAAGCTTTCTTT
TRBJ2-1,TRBV7-9,-,-,CASSRAAPLTRNEQFF,TGTGCCAGCAGCCGAGCGGCACCCTTAACCCGGAATGAGCAGTTCTTC
TRBJ1-1,TRBV5-1,-,-,CASSTSNRREDTEAFF,TGCGCCAGCAGCACCTCTAACAGGCGAGAGGACACTGAAGCTTTCTTT
TRBJ2-3,TRBV30,-,TRBD2,CAWSSGLAGVF,TGTGCCTGGAGCTCGGGACTAGCGGGGGTCTTT
TRBJ1-5,TRBV4-1,-,TRBD1,CASSQRTGDNQPQHF,TGCGCCAGCAGCCAAAGGACAGGGGACAATCAGCCCCAGCATTTT
TRBJ2-1,TRBV13,-,-,CASSIRENEQFF,TGTGCCAGCAGCATCCGGGAGAATGAGCAGTTCTTC
TRBJ1-2,TRBV28,once,TRBD1,CASRPSARQGQGGYTF,TGTGCCAGCAGACCCTCGGCCCGACAGGGGCAAGGTGGCTACACCTTC
TRBJ2-7,TRBV28,few,TRBD2,CASSSSGRAGYEQYF,TGTGCCAGCAGTTCTAGCGGGAGGGCCGGCTACGAGCAGTACTTC
TRBJ2-5,TRBV7-2,-,TRBD2,CASSFGAGTSTAQYF,TGTGCCAGCAGCTTCGGGGCCGGGACTAGTACGGCCCAGTACTTC
TRBJ2-7,TRBV29-1,-,-,CSVRAGDQAEQYF,TGCAGCGTCCGAGCAGGGGATCAGGCCGAGCAGTACTTC
TRBJ1-2,TRBV29-1,few,TRBD1,CSAQTGQGKGYTF,TGCAGCGCCCAGACCGGACAGGGTAAAGGCTACACCTTC
TRBJ1-2,TRBV4-1,-,-,CASSQTPQGRQPNNYGYTF,TGCGCCAGCAGCCAAACCCCGCAGGGGCGGCAACCAAACAACTATGGCTACACCTTC
TRBJ2-3,TRBV27,-,TRBD2,CASSSRELTSSPDTQYF,TGTGCCAGCAGTTCCAGGGAACTGACTAGCTCCCCAGATACGCAGTATTTT
TRBJ2-7,TRBV5-4,-,TRBD1,CASSLDRGEQYF,TGTGCCAGCAGCTTGGACAGGGGCGAGCAGTACTTC
TRBJ2-2,TRBV11-2,-,TRBD2,CASSWSGTINTGELFF,TGTGCCAGCAGCTGGTCCGGGACTATCAACACCGGGGAGCTGTTTTTT
TRBJ2-5,TRBV7-2,-,TRBD2,CASSLRLAGGKETQYF,TGTGCCAGCAGCTTAAGACTAGCGGGGGGCAAAGAGACCCAGTACTTC
TRBJ1-1,TRBV5-1,-,-,CASSRQGDTEAFF,TGCGCCAGCAGTAGGCAGGGTGACACTGAAGCTTTCTTT
TRBJ1-5,TRBV19,few,TRBD1,CASSTGTGDRLQPQHF,TGTGCCAGTAGTACCGGGACAGGGGACCGACTTCAGCCCCAGCATTTT
TRBJ2-1,TRBV4-1,-,-,CASSPQGTTVNEQFF,TGCGCCAGCAGCCCCCAGGGGACGACCGTCAATGAGCAGTTCTTC
TRBJ1-4,TRBV10-3,-,-,CATSRGATNEKLFF,TGTGCCACCTCCCGGGGTGCAACTAATGAAAAACTGTTTTTT
TRBJ1-5,TRBV10-2,-,-,CASSETNSAQHF,TGCGCCAGCAGTGAGACGAACAGTGCCCAGCATTTT
TRBJ1-3,TRBV27,-,-,CASSLKGGTGNTIYF,TGTGCCAGCAGTTTAAAAGGAGGGACTGGAAACACCATATATTTT
TRBJ1-3,TRBV2,-,-,CASSVGGSGNTIYF,TGTGCCAGCAGTGTCGGGGGCTCTGGAAACACCATATATTTT
TRBJ2-2,TRBV4-1,once,-,CASSQGGRFGIGELFF,TGCGCCAGCAGCCAAGGAGGGAGGTTCGGCATCGGGGAGCTGTTTTTT
TRBJ2-7,TRBV14,-,-,CASSPQGWYEQYF,TGTGCCAGCAGTCCACAGGGATGGTACGAGCAGTACTTC
TRBJ2-7,TRBV7-8,-,-,CASSFRTPFDEQYF,TGTGCCAGCAGCTTCAGGACTCCGTTCGACGAGCAGTACTTC
TRBJ1-4,TRBV2,once,-,CASSDKGRREKLFF,TGTGCCAGCAGTGATAAGGGGCGTCGGGAAAAACTGTTTTTT
TRBJ1-2,TRBV9,-,TRBD1,CASSIKRAGGEYGYTF,TGTGCCAGCAGCATAAAGAGGGCAGGGGGCGAGTATGGCTACACCTTC
TRBJ2-6,TRBV19,-,-,CASSGQISGANVLTF,TGTGCCAGTAGTGGACAGATCTCTGGGGCCAACGTCCTGACTTTC
TRBJ2-3,TRBV18,-,TRBD2,CASSPPGLAGGFSTDTQYF,TGTGCCAGCTCACCACCTGGACTAGCGGGAGGCTTTAGCACAGATACGCAGTATTTT
TRBJ2-2,TRBV4-2,few,-,CASSQEPRTGELFF,TGTGCCAGCAGCCAAGAACCTAGAACCGGGGAGCTGTTTTTT
TRBJ1-4,TRBV19,once,-,CASNFGRGATNEKLFF,TGTGCCAGTAATTTTGGAAGAGGCGCAACTAATGAAAAACTGTTTTTT
TRBJ2-2,TRBV10-3,-,-,CAISESGSTTGELFF,TGTGCCATCAGCGAAAGCGGGTCTACCACCGGGGAGCTGTTTTTT
TRBJ2-3,TRBV6-4,-,TRBD2,CASSDGGLAGVTDTQYF,TGTGCCAGCAGTGACGGCGGACTAGCGGGGGTAACAGATACGCAGTATTTT